This T cell receptor (beta chain) is from a study of blood T cell repertoires in COVID-19. TCRdb's copy holds only in-frame clones and misses some; the assay was immunoSEQ multiplex PCR. The sample has some 390,000 clones, 89% seen once; the top ten hold 1.7%. This CDR3 spans 19 amino acids. Trimming shortened V by 0 bases and J by 4 bases, and 20 bases separated the two germline ends. Germline lookup yields CDR1 SGHRS and CDR2 YFSETQ. Sequences were obtained from PBMCs or T cells enriched from blood (not recorded which). The J gene is TRBJ2-6, the V gene TRBV5-1, with D tentatively TRBD2 (7 bases). The sequence derives from a woman under 40 who had recovered from COVID-19. The CDR3 bases are TGCGCCAGCAGCTTGGAATCGGGGGGCCCATCGGGAGGGGCCAACGTCCTGACTTTC. It is translated as CASSLESGGPSGGANVLTF. Looking up the rest from reference TRBV5-1 and TRBJ2-6 gives the full variable domain: KAGVTQTPRYLIKTRGQQVTLSCSPISGHRSVSWYQQTPGQGLQFLFEYFSETQRNKGNFPGRFSGRQFSNSRSEMNVSTLELGDSALYLCASSLESGGPSGGANVLTFGAGSRLTVL.